The next 18 T cell receptor beta chains were all read from a single sample in a study of breast tumors, draining lymph nodes, adjacent tissues. TCRdb processed the multiplex PCR reads anew with MiXCR; each CDR3 protein has one entry. This table holds tens of thousands of distinct CDR3 sequences, more than 20% found once. The material sequenced was breast tumor tissue. Receptors originate from a female donor with breast cancer. Some clones in this sample may be carry-over from other donors' samples.

In regard to this clonotype: This clone may be a read error of a much larger clone one base away. This likely comes from a read error, as the CDR3 has no conserved phenylalanine or tryptophan at its end. This chain joins TRBV27 and TRBJ1-4; tentatively, D is TRBD1 (5 bases). This CDR3 is 15 amino acids long. The V and J ends lost 6 bases and 3 bases respectively, with 14 bases between them. Germline V gene data show CDR1 as MNHEY and CDR2 as SMNVEV (reference sequence). In DNA, the CDR3 is TGTGCCAGCAGACAACGGGGGACCTCTAATGAAAAACTGTTTTCT. Protein product: CASRQRGTSNEKLFS.

Many counts were recorded for this clonotype. This rearrangement joins TRBV5-1 to TRBJ2-1; D not certain. The length of the CDR3 is 14 residues. CDR1 is SGHRS and CDR2 is YFSETQ in the germline V gene. Trimming left V 0 bases short and J 5 bases short, with 9 bases between. The CDR3 protein is CASSLVAGNNEQFF. In nucleotides, the CDR3 is TGCGCCAGCAGCTTGGTGGCTGGGAACAATGAGCAGTTCTTC.

This clonotype has ten or more counts. The chain uses TRBV19 and TRBJ1-5; D unresolved. CDR1 is LNHDA and CDR2 is SQIVND in the germline V gene (reference sequence). CDR3 length: 13 residues. Trimming stripped 0 bases from V and 10 bases from J, with 10 bases between. In DNA, the CDR3 is TGTGCCAGTAGTATAGATCGTACTTCCCCCCAGCATTTT. Its protein is CASSIDRTSPQHF.

The rearrangement uses TRBV28 and TRBJ1-3, with 7 bases identical to TRBD1. V dropped 1 base and J dropped 9; count of bases not matched to a gene: 9. This CDR3 is built from 15 residues. CDR1 and CDR2 (germline): MDHEN, SYDVKM. The CDR3 DNA reads TGTGCCAGCAGTTTATCAGCAGGGACAGTTTCCACCATATATTTT. Residues: CASSLSAGTVSTIYF.

This clonotype was seen many times. The V call is TRBV28, the J call TRBJ2-7; 11 nucleotides agree with TRBD2. Germline CDR1 reads MDHEN; CDR2 reads SYDVKM. J was trimmed by 4 bases and V by 6 bases; bases with no gene match: 5. This CDR3 has 14 amino acids. In DNA form, the CDR3 reads TGTGCCAGCAGATCCGGGACTAGCGGTTACGAGCAGTACTTC. It codes for CASRSGTSGYEQYF.

This clonotype was seen a handful of times. This chain joins TRBV28 and TRBJ2-6; 7 bases agree with TRBD1. V lost 6 bases to trimming and J lost 4 bases; unmatched junction nucleotides: 15. Per the germline V gene, CDR1 is MDHEN and CDR2 is SYDVKM. This CDR3 contains 18 residues. CDR3 DNA sequence: TGTGCCAGCAGCTCCATCGGACAGGATCTTATGGGGGCCAACGTCCTGACTTTC. Protein product: CASSSIGQDLMGANVLTF.

Details on this clonotype: This sequence may be a read error, since a much larger clone differs from it by one base. The CDR3 protein is CASSPGEGGSYEQYF. The CDR3 DNA reads as TGTGCCAGTAGTCCAGGTGAAGGGGGGAGCTACGAGCAGTACTTC. The chain links TRBV19 to TRBJ2-7; D assignment may be TRBD1 or TRBD2 (6 bases each). CDR1 is LNHDA, CDR2 SQIVND, per germline (reference sequence). The CDR3 covers 15 residues. Deletions cut 5 bases from V and 3 bases from J, with 17 bases between. The whole variable domain, filled in from reference TRBV19 and TRBJ2-7, reads DGGITQSPKYLFRKEGQNVTLSCEQNLNHDAMYWYRQDPGQGLRLIYYSQIVNDFQKGDIAEGYSVSREKKESFPLTVTSAQKNPTAFYLCASSPGEGGSYEQYFGPGTRLTVT.

Details on this clonotype: A much larger clone lies a single base off, so this may be a read error. No conserved phenylalanine or tryptophan ends this CDR3, so it is likely a read error. The chain uses TRBV9 and TRBJ2-7, with 7 nucleotides matching TRBD1. Germline V gives CDR1 SGDLS, CDR2 YYNGEE. CDR3 length: 16 residues. Trimming at V came to 3 bases and at J to 5 bases, leaving 14 bases not matched to a gene. Here the CDR3 DNA reads TGTGCCAGCAGCGAAAGCCAGGGGCGGCAGGGGGACGAGCAGTACCTC. It is translated as CASSESQGRQGDEQYL.

This clonotype was seen at least ten times. Here the CDR3 DNA reads TGTGCCAGCAGTGAAGAACCAGGGAGCTCCTACGAGCAGTACTTC. This codes for CASSEEPGSSYEQYF. The chain links TRBV6-1 to TRBJ2-7; D may match TRBD1 or TRBD2 (5 bases each). Trimming left V 1 base short and J 0 bases short, with 10 bases between. This CDR3 has 15 residues. Germline values: CDR1 MNHNS, CDR2 SASEGT.

A word on this clonotype: Lacking the conserved final phenylalanine or tryptophan, this CDR3 likely reflects a read error. The chain's CDR3 is CASSPAETQYL. The CDR3 region has the DNA TGTGCCAGCAGTCCCGCAGAGACCCAGTACCTC. The chain employs TRBV12-3 or TRBV12-4 and TRBJ2-5; D gene uncertain. With 5 bases removed from V and 4 bases from J, the gap between germline ends came to 5 bases. There are 11 residues in the CDR3.

This clonotype showed up many times. Its ends do not fully match the called genes, so a read error is possible. The V call is TRBV6-5, the J call TRBJ2-7; D ambiguous. The CDR3 totals 13 residues. The V gene's germline CDR1 is MNHEY and CDR2 SVGAGI. CDR3 DNA sequence: TGTGCCAGCAGTCACTCCGGGCATTACGAGCAGTACTTC. Translated: CASSHSGHYEQYF.

This clonotype was detected ten times or more. The chain employs TRBV9 and TRBJ2-3; D unresolved. Per the germline V gene, CDR1 is SGDLS and CDR2 is YYNGEE. The V and J ends lost 4 bases and 6 bases respectively, with 12 bases between them. This CDR3 is built from 13 residues. CDR3 residues: CASSPYLQDTQYF. CDR3 DNA sequence: TGTGCCAGCAGCCCGTACCTCCAGGATACGCAGTATTTT.

Many counts were recorded for this clonotype. This chain uses TRBV28 with TRBJ2-1, with 7 bases aligning to TRBD1. The germline V gene encodes CDR1 MDHEN and CDR2 SYDVKM. This CDR3 spans 13 amino acids. Unmatched junction bases numbered 3, after V lost 7 bases and J lost 3 bases. The CDR3 nucleotides read TGTGCCAGCAACCGACAGGGCTACAATGAGCAGTTCTTC. Its protein is CASNRQGYNEQFF.

This clonotype was recorded at least ten times. This chain uses TRBV6-1 with TRBJ1-3; D call uncertain. Deletions cut 2 bases from V and 0 bases from J, with 8 bases between. This CDR3 contains 15 residues. CDR1 and CDR2 from the germline V gene are MNHNS and SASEGT. CDR3 amino acids: CASSEILISGNTIYF. For the CDR3, the DNA is TGTGCCAGCAGTGAAATTCTTATCTCTGGAAACACCATATATTTT.

This clonotype was counted at least ten times. The chain has TRBV7-6 and TRBJ2-7, with 12 bases aligning to TRBD2. The J segment lost 2 bases and the V segment lost 3 bases, leaving 2 bases of the junction unmatched. The CDR3 has 15 amino acids. Germline V gene lookup returns CDR1 SGHVS and CDR2 FNYEAQ. In nucleotides, the CDR3 is TGTGCCAGCAGCTTTCGGACTAGCGGGACCTACGAGCAGTACTTC. Translated: CASSFRTSGTYEQYF.

The V call is TRBV10-3, the J call TRBJ2-1, with D hard to call. The V gene's germline CDR1 is ENHRY and CDR2 SYGVKD. V lost 3 bases and J 3 bases, leaving 12 bases between the germline ends. The CDR3 spans 15 residues. This CDR3 reads CAISEISANYNEQFF. In DNA form, the CDR3 reads TGTGCCATCAGTGAAATTAGTGCCAACTACAATGAGCAGTTCTTC.

The chain links TRBV20-1 to TRBJ1-1; D is perhaps TRBD1 (5 bases). V was pared by 5 bases and J by 6 bases, with 22 bases between. The CDR3 has 15 residues. CDR1 and CDR2 from the germline V gene are DFQATT and SNEGSKA (reference sequence). This CDR3 is CSARDVVTISAEAFF. The CDR3, as DNA: TGCAGTGCTCGGGACGTAGTTACGATATCCGCTGAAGCTTTCTTT.

There are a few counts of this clonotype. This chain joins TRBV10-2 and TRBJ2-2, with D hard to call. The CDR3 covers 15 residues. Trimming took 6 bases from V and 1 from J, leaving 12 bases between them. CDR1 and CDR2 from the germline V gene are WSHSY and SAAADI. CDR3 residues: CASRGPSENTGELFF. DNA for the CDR3: TGCGCCAGCAGAGGTCCGTCAGAGAACACCGGGGAGCTGTTTTTT.